These 23 T cell receptor beta chains originate from one sample sequenced in a study of T cell responses to AZD1222 COVID-19 vaccine (dated by TCRdb to about 2021). The library was obtained by the immunoSEQ multiplex PCR assay. TCRdb provides this immuneACCESS table in a form limited to in-frame rearrangements. Some clones are lacking; in checked studies, under half of them reflect an unresolved V gene, and why the rest are absent is not known. This sample has approximately 180,000 clones in its table, and 85% to 90% of those were observed once. The ten largest account for around 5.8% of the sample. The time point label of this sample denotes: baseline before first vaccination. The sequencing used peripheral blood, collected on day 0 of AZD1222 vaccination. All receptors derive from an adult in good health.

The chain links TRBV3-1 (or the pseudogene TRBV3-2) to TRBJ2-7, with D unclear. The V gene's germline CDR1 is LGHDT and CDR2 YNNKEL (reference sequence). Trimming left V 4 bases short and J 8 bases short, with 12 bases between. This CDR3 spans 12 amino acids. DNA for the CDR3: TGTGCCAGCAGCCGACCACTATCTCAGCAGTACTTC. Its protein product is CASSRPLSQQYF.

V and J are TRBV28 and TRBJ2-1; the D is unclear. There are 15 residues in the CDR3. Germline-derived CDR1 and CDR2 are MDHEN and SYDVKM. V lost 7 bases and J 0 bases, leaving 13 bases between the germline ends. The CDR3: CASKAPSSSYNEQFF. As DNA, the CDR3 is TGTGCCAGCAAGGCCCCCTCGAGCTCCTACAATGAGCAGTTCTTC.

The V call is TRBV7-2, the J call TRBJ2-7, with D hard to call. Germline V gene data show CDR1 as SGHTA and CDR2 as FQGNSA. CDR3 size: 12 residues. V gave up 1 base and J gave up 3 bases, with 4 bases separating them. CDR3 in amino acids: CASSLEVYEQYF. CDR3 bases: TGTGCCAGCAGCTTAGAGGTCTACGAGCAGTACTTC.

The chain employs TRBV9 and TRBJ1-5, with D tentatively TRBD1 (5 bases). In germline, CDR1 is SGDLS, CDR2 YYNGEE. This CDR3 spans 18 amino acids. Between the trimmed V and J ends, which lost 0 bases and 3 bases, there was a span of 19 bases. The CDR3 DNA follows: TGTGCCAGCAGCGTAGGTGGGTGGGGAACAGGTAACAATCAGCCCCAGCATTTT. Translating gives CASSVGGWGTGNNQPQHF. The entire variable domain, with the rest obtained from reference TRBV9 and TRBJ1-5, is as follows: DSGVTQTPKHLITATGQRVTLRCSPRSGDLSVYWYQQSLDQGLQFLIQYYNGEERAKGNILERFSAQQFPDLHSELNLSSLELGDSALYFCASSVGGWGTGNNQPQHFGDGTRLSIL.

This chain links TRBV5-4 with TRBJ2-5; TRBD2 matches 9 bases. CDR1 is SGHNT, CDR2 YYREEE, per germline (reference sequence). This CDR3 has 15 amino acids. V lost 4 bases to trimming and J lost 5 bases; unmatched junction nucleotides: 9. The CDR3 coding sequence is TGTGCCAGCAGCCCATTCGGGGCGGGGGGGGAGACCCAGTACTTC. Protein product: CASSPFGAGGETQYF.

This chain joins TRBV7-9 and TRBJ2-2; 7 nucleotides agree with TRBD1. V was pared by 5 bases and J by 2 bases, with 5 bases of the junction left unmatched. This CDR3 contains 15 residues. CDR1 and CDR2 (germline): SEHNR, FQNEAQ (reference sequence). The CDR3 bases are TGTGCCAGCAGCCCACAGGGGAGAAACACCGGGGAGCTGTTTTTT. It yields the protein CASSPQGRNTGELFF.

The chain has TRBV7-9 and TRBJ2-7; 9 bases fit TRBD1. V gave up 5 bases and J gave up 1 base; unmatched junction bases: 6. The CDR3 spans 15 residues. Per germline, CDR1 SEHNR and CDR2 FQNEAQ (reference sequence). The CDR3 protein is CASSGGQGSSYEQYF. The CDR3 nucleotides read TGTGCCAGCAGCGGGGGACAGGGCTCGTCCTACGAGCAGTACTTC.

The V call is TRBV11-2, the J call TRBJ2-5; D is possibly TRBD2 (6 bases). The CDR3 has 15 residues. The germline V and J ends were trimmed by 5 bases and 5 bases, with 18 bases remaining between them. Per germline, CDR1 SGHAT and CDR2 FQNNGV. The CDR3 is CASSPGSGSGETQYF. DNA of the CDR3: TGTGCCAGCAGCCCCGGCTCCGGGAGCGGGGAGACCCAGTACTTC. The full variable domain, completed using reference TRBV11-2 and TRBJ2-5, is EAGVAQSPRYKIIEKRQSVAFWCNPISGHATLYWYQQILGQGPKLLIQFQNNGVVDDSQLPKDRFSAERLKGVDSTLKIQPAKLEDSAVYLCASSPGSGSGETQYFGPGTRLLVL.

This chain connects TRBV7-9 to TRBJ2-7, with a possible D match to TRBD1 (5 bases). The CDR3 has 14 amino acids. Per germline, CDR1 SEHNR and CDR2 FQNEAQ (reference sequence). The V gene lost 2 bases and the J gene lost 2 bases, with 10 bases spanning the gap. The CDR3 nucleotides are TGTGCCAGCAGCTTAACAGGATCCCCCTACGAGCAGTACTTC. Translating it yields CASSLTGSPYEQYF.

V and J are TRBV24-1 and TRBJ2-1; 12 nucleotides line up with TRBD1. V trimming: 6 bases; J trimming: 8 bases; junction bases outside the gene matches: 7. Germline CDR1 is KGHDR and CDR2 is SFDVKD. The CDR3 has 15 amino acids. The CDR3 DNA sequence: TGTGCCACCAGTAACCCCGGGACAGGGGGCGATGAGCAGTTCTTC. This encodes CATSNPGTGGDEQFF.

This chain connects TRBV5-6 to TRBJ2-5; D remains ambiguous. V gave up 5 bases and J gave up 5 bases, with 16 bases separating them. This CDR3 has 14 amino acids. Germline CDR1 is SGHDT and CDR2 is YYEEEE. The CDR3 sequence is CASRMSGVRETQYF. The CDR3 DNA follows: TGTGCCAGCAGAATGTCTGGGGTACGGGAGACCCAGTACTTC.

This clone was detected only a few times. This rearrangement joins TRBV25-1 to TRBJ2-2, with TRBD2 matching 15 bases. The CDR3 totals 18 residues. With 4 bases clipped from V and 4 bases from J, the junction kept 7 bases outside the gene matches. Germline CDR1 MGHDK, CDR2 SYGVNS. The DNA of the CDR3 is TGTGCCAGCAGTGGGGGACTAGCGGGGGGCGTCACCACCGGGGAGCTGTTTTTT. It encodes CASSGGLAGGVTTGELFF. Full variable domain (outside the CDR3, taken from reference TRBV25-1 and TRBJ2-2): EADIYQTPRYLVIGTGKKITLECSQTMGHDKMYWYQQDPGMELHLIHYSYGVNSTEKGDLSSESTVSRIRTEHFPLTLESARPSHTSQYLCASSGGLAGGVTTGELFFGEGSRLTVL.

The chain carries TRBV15 and TRBJ2-2; 12 positions match TRBD2. V shed 0 bases and J 6 bases; nucleotides not matched to a gene: 5. Germline V gene data show CDR1 as LNHNV and CDR2 as YYDKDF (reference sequence). The CDR3 consists of 17 residues. CDR3: CATSRDHPSGGAGELFF. The CDR3 coding sequence is TGTGCCACCAGCAGAGATCATCCTAGCGGGGGGGCCGGGGAGCTGTTTTTT.

This chain connects TRBV7-2 to TRBJ1-1; 8 bases align to TRBD1. The CDR3 has 14 amino acids. Germline CDR1 is SGHTA and CDR2 is FQGNSA. V was pared by 4 bases and J by 7 bases, with 8 bases of the junction left unmatched. CDR3 bases: TGTGCCAGCAGCTCGCTCGGACAGGGAATTGAAGCTTTCTTT. As protein: CASSSLGQGIEAFF.

This chain uses TRBV6-5 with TRBJ2-3; D remains unclear. Germline V CDR1 and CDR2: MNHEY, SVGAGI. The CDR3 contains 12 residues. V was pared by 5 bases and J by 3 bases, with 6 bases between. CDR3 region: CASSLGTDTQYF. CDR3 DNA: TGTGCCAGCAGTCTCGGGACAGATACGCAGTATTTT.

The CDR3 is CASTMGLSGYNEQFF. In DNA, the CDR3 is TGTGCCAGCACCATGGGACTAAGCGGATACAATGAGCAGTTCTTC. The J gene is TRBJ2-1, the V gene TRBV2; 7 positions agree with TRBD2. The CDR3 is 15 residues long. In germline, CDR1 is SNHLY, CDR2 FYNNEI. The junction had 10 bases not matched to a gene; V was cut back by 7 bases and J by 4 bases.

This clone was detected only once. This chain uses TRBV7-3 with TRBJ2-5, with D uncertain. The germline CDR1 and CDR2 sequences are SGHTA and FQGTGA. V lost 5 bases, J lost 5 bases, and 15 bases lay in between. The CDR3 extends over 14 amino acids. The CDR3 reads CASSPAPNRETQYF. CDR3 nucleotide sequence: TGTGCCAGCAGCCCGGCACCAAATCGGGAGACCCAGTACTTC. Supplemented by reference TRBV7-3 and TRBJ2-5, the full variable domain reads GAGVSQTPSNKVTEKGKYVELRCDPISGHTALYWYRQSLGQGPEFLIYFQGTGAADDSGLPNDRFFAVRPEGSVSTLKIQRTERGDSAVYLCASSPAPNRETQYFGPGTRLLVL.

The V gene is TRBV2, the J gene TRBJ2-7; TRBD1 or TRBD2 may be the D gene (5 bases each). The germline V and J ends were trimmed by 7 bases and 1 base, with 17 bases remaining between them. The CDR3 loop spans 15 amino acids. CDR1 SNHLY and CDR2 FYNNEI come from the germline V gene. The CDR3 sequence: CASKDRDAVSYEQYF. As DNA, the CDR3 is TGTGCCAGCAAGGACCGGGACGCCGTATCCTACGAGCAGTACTTC.

The CDR3 loop is CASSLGNLQETQYF. The CDR3 region has the DNA TGTGCCAGCAGCCTCGGTAACTTACAAGAGACCCAGTACTTC. The V gene is TRBV3-1 (or the pseudogene TRBV3-2), the J gene TRBJ2-5, with D hard to call. V was trimmed by 4 bases and J by 2 bases, leaving 11 bases between them. In germline, CDR1 is LGHDT, CDR2 YNNKEL (reference sequence). CDR3 size: 14 residues.

The genes are TRBV11-2 and TRBJ1-4; D is possibly TRBD1 (5 bases). CDR1 SGHAT and CDR2 FQNNGV come from the germline V gene. V lost 1 base, J lost 4 bases, and 7 bases lay in between. CDR3 size: 14 residues. For the CDR3, the DNA is TGTGCCAGCAGCTTAGCAGGGCTTAATGAAAAACTGTTTTTT. It encodes CASSLAGLNEKLFF.

This chain connects TRBV10-3 to TRBJ1-5; 8 bases map to TRBD1. After removal of 3 bases from V and 0 bases from J, the junction contained 1 base not matched to a gene. Germline V gene data show CDR1 as ENHRY and CDR2 as SYGVKD. The CDR3 is made up of 15 amino acids. The CDR3 sequence: CAISDQGASNQPQHF. CDR3 DNA sequence: TGTGCCATCAGTGACCAGGGGGCTAGCAATCAGCCCCAGCATTTT.

On this clone itself: Germline is not matched at one junction end, which may reflect a read error. The chain recombines TRBV7-7 with TRBJ2-1; 8 bases are a match to TRBD1. The CDR3 is 15 amino acids. From germline, CDR1 is SSHAT and CDR2 FNYEAQ (reference sequence). The CDR3 DNA reads as TGTGCTAGCAGCTCCGACAGGGGCCTATCAAGTGAGCAGTTCTTC. Protein product: CASSSDRGLSSEQFF.

This rearrangement joins TRBV7-2 to TRBJ1-4; the match to TRBD1 covers 9 bases. Germline V gene lookup returns CDR1 SGHTA and CDR2 FQGNSA. The junction had 2 bases not matched to a gene; V was cut back by 5 bases and J by 4 bases. CDR3 size: 14 residues. This CDR3 reads CASSPDRGNEKLFF. The CDR3 nucleotides read TGTGCCAGCAGCCCGGACAGGGGTAATGAAAAACTGTTTTTT.